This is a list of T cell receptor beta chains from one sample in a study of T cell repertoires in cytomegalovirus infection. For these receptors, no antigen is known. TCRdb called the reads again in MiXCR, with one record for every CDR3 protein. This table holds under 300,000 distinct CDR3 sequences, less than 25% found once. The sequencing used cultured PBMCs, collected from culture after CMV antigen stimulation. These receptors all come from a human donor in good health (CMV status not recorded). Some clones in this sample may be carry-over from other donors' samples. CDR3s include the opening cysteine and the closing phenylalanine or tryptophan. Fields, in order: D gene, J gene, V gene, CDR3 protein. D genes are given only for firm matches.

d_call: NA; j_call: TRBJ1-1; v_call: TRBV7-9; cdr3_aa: CASSFTLDEAFF
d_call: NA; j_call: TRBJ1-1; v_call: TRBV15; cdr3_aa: CATSRGEGGGTEAFF
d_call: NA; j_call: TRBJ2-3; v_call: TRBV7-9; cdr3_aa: CASSLGNTMTQYF
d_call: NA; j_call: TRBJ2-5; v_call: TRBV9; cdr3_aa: CASSVGLMETQYF
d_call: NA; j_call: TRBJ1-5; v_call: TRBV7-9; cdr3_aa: CASSTGRVGGQPQHF
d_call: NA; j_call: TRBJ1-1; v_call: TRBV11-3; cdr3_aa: CASSLGSGIPEAFF
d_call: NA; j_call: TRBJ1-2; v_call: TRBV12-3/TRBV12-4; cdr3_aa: CASSLTGLSGYTF
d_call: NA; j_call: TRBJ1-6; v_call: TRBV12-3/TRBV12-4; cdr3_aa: CASSLAEVKDNSPLHF
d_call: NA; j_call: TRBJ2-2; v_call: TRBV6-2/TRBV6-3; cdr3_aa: CASSYPPPTGELFF
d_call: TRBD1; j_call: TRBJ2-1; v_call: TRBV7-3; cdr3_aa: CASSLTQGALEQFF
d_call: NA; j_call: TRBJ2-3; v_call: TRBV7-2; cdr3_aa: CASSLGASRTTDTQYF
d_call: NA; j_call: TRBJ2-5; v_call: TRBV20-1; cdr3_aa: CSAQKGQETQYF
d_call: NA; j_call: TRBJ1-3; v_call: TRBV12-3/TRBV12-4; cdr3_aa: CASSLVRSGNTIYF
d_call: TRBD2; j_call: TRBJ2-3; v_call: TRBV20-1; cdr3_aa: CSARVPAGGSGDTQYF
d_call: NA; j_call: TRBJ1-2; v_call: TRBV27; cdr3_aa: CASSAVERAHGYTF
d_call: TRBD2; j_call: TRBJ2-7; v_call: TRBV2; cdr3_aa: CASSEALSLPGLEREQYF
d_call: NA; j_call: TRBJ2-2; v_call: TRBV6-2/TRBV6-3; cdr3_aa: CASSSTLDRGTGELFF
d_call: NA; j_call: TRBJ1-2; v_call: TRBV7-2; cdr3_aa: CASSLDGMNYGYTF
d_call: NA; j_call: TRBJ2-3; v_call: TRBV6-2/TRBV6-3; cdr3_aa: CASSSQWIAGEYF
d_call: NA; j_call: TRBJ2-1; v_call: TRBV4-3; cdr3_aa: CASSHLRGVNEQFF
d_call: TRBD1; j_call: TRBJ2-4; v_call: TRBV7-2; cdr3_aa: CASSLEGAGWSKNIQYF
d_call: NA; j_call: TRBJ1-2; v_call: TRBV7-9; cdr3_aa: CASSLESNHGYTF
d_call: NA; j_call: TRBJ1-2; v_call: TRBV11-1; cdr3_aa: CASSLGLAGDGYTF
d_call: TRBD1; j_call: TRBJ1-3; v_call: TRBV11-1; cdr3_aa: CASSQTGDGNTIYF
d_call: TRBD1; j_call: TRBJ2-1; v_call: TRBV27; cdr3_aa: CASSPGGLSNEQFF
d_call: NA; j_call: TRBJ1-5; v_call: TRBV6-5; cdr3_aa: CASSRTANQPQHF
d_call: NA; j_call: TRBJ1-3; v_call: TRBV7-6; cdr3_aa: CASSPEAGVTGNTIYF
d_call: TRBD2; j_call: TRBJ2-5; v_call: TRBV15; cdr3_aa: CATSTFGTSGRRETQYF
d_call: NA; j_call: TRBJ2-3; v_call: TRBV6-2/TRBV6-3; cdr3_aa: CASSYPVGGTDTQYF
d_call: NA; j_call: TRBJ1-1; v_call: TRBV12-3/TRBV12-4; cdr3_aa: CASSLWQGRAFF
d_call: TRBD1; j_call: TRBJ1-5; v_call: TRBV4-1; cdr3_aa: CASSQEAATGGLQPQHF
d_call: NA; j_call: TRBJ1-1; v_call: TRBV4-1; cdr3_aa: CASSHRTGMNTEAFF
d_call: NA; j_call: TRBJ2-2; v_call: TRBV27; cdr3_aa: CASSGTGTRLREELFF
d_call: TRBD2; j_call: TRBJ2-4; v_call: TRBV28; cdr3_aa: CASSFTSGRVLAKNIQYF
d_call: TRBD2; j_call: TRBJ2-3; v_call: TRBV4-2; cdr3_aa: CASSQGNSGRGTDTQYF
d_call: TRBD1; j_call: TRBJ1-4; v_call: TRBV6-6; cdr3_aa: CASIFTGGSSEKLFF
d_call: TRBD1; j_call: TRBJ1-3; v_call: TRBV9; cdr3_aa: CASSVWDRSSTGNTIYF
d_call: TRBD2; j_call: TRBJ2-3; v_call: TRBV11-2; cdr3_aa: CASSSRAGADTQYF
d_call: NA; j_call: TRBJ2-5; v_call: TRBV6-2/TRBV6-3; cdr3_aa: CASSRQEETQYF
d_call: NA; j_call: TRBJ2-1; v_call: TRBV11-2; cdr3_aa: CASSLIPGSDEQFF
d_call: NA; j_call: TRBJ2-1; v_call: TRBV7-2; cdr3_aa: CASSTAPSSYNEQFF
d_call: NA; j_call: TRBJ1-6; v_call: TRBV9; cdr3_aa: CASSVGLRNSPLHF
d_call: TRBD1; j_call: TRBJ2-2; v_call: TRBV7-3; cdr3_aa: CASSFSQVTGFAGELFF
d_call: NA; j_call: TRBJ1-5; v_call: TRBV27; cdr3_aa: CASRPTWGARPQHF
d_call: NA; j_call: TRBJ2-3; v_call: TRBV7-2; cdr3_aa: CASSLAARTDTQYF
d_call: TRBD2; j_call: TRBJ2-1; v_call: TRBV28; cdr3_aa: CASSSLNWTSSNEQFF